The 13 T cell receptor beta chains reported below all come from one sample, sequenced in a study of read filtering for tumor transcriptome and immune sequencing. Molecular barcoded adaptors covering alpha/delta and beta/gamma chains were used on roughly 400 ng RNA. One entry per CDR3 protein, called by TCRdb with MiXCR from the reads. The data contain roughly 49,000 distinct CDR3 sequences, 20% of them singletons. Sample: a population of CD138-negative cells sorted from bone marrow. These receptors were collected from a donor aged 40 or over with multiple myeloma.

This clonotype was recorded many times. The chain uses TRBV29-1 and TRBJ1-4, with D perhaps TRBD1 (5 bases). V gave up 5 bases and J gave up 7 bases, with 14 bases separating them. Germline V gene lookup returns CDR1 SQVTM and CDR2 ANQGSEA. This CDR3 region has 13 residues. The CDR3 loop reads CSVSGLEGEKLFF. As DNA, the CDR3 is TGCAGCGTTTCAGGGTTAGAAGGTGAAAAACTGTTTTTT.

Many counts were recorded for this clonotype. The CDR3 reads CASSRDFTATEAFF. The CDR3 nucleotides read TGCGCCAGCAGCAGAGATTTTACAGCGACTGAAGCTTTCTTT. The chain links TRBV5-1 to TRBJ1-1, with D unresolved. Trimming cost V 4 bases and J 5 bases, with 15 bases left between them. The CDR3 has 14 amino acids. Germline-derived CDR1 and CDR2 are SGHRS and YFSETQ.

This clonotype was seen many times. The V and J genes are TRBV7-8 and TRBJ2-1; unclear D gene. The CDR3 has 15 amino acids. Germline loops: CDR1 SGHVS, CDR2 FQNEAQ. Trimming took off 5 bases at V and 6 bases at J, with 17 bases between the two ends. DNA for the CDR3: TGTGCCAGCAGCCAAGACCTCATTGATAGCAATGAGCAGTTCTTC. Amino acid sequence: CASSQDLIDSNEQFF.

Details on this clonotype: It is likely a read error: a sequence one base away is far more abundant. The chain combines TRBV5-8 with TRBJ2-1, with D hard to call. V was shortened by 2 bases and J by 6 bases, with 9 bases between the two germline ends. Germline V gene sequence: CDR1 SGHTS, CDR2 YDEGEE. The CDR3 runs to 13 residues. The CDR3 DNA is TGTGCCAGCAGCTTACCTCCCCGCAATGAGCAGTTCTTC. This encodes CASSLPPRNEQFF.

The table lists this clonotype with many counts. In nucleotides, the CDR3 is TGTGCCAGCAGTTCTCCGGGACTAGCCTACAATGAGCAGTTCTTC. This translates into CASSSPGLAYNEQFF. The rearrangement uses TRBV28 and TRBJ2-1; 8 bases agree with TRBD2. The ends lost 4 bases at V and 2 bases at J; junction bases unmatched: 4. CDR1 and CDR2 (germline): MDHEN, SYDVKM. The CDR3 runs 15 residues. Full variable domain (outside the CDR3, taken from reference TRBV28 and TRBJ2-1): DVKVTQSSRYLVKRTGEKVFLECVQDMDHENMFWYRQDPGLGLRLIYFSYDVKMKEKGDIPEGYSVSREKKERFSLILESASTNQTSMYLCASSSPGLAYNEQFFGPGTRLTVL.

This clonotype was detected a few times. The genes are TRBV7-2 and TRBJ2-5; 11 bases agree with TRBD2. The CDR3 is 15 amino acids. After removal of 3 bases from V and 2 bases from J, the junction contained 2 bases not matched to a gene. Germline values: CDR1 SGHTA, CDR2 FQGNSA. CDR3 coding DNA: TGTGCCAGCAGCTTCGGGACTAGCGGACAAGAGACCCAGTACTTC. This translates into CASSFGTSGQETQYF. The entire variable domain, with the rest obtained from reference TRBV7-2 and TRBJ2-5, is as follows: GAGVSQSPSNKVTEKGKDVELRCDPISGHTALYWYRQSLGQGLEFLIYFQGNSAPDKSGLPSDRFSAERTGGSVSTLTIQRTQQEDSAVYLCASSFGTSGQETQYFGPGTRLLVL.

This clonotype was seen at least ten times. The chain employs TRBV5-6 and TRBJ2-7; TRBD2 agrees at 13 bases. Germline CDR1 reads SGHDT; CDR2 reads YYEEEE. This CDR3 is built from 15 residues. Trimming took 2 bases from V and 3 from J; bases not matched to a gene: 2. The CDR3 coding sequence is TGTGCCAGCAGCTTACTAGCGGGAGGGGACTACGAGCAGTACTTC. Translating gives CASSLLAGGDYEQYF.

Concerning this clonotype: This clone may be a read error of a much larger clone one base away. In nucleotides, the CDR3 is TGCGCCACTACTCCAACGGGGCCCGGGGAGCTGTTATTT. The encoded protein is CATTPTGPGELLF. The V call is TRBV10-2, the J call TRBJ2-2; the D gene could be TRBD1 or TRBD2 (5 bases each). In germline, CDR1 is WSHSY, CDR2 SAAADI. The CDR3 runs to 13 residues.

Ten or more counts support this clonotype. This chain connects TRBV7-8 to TRBJ2-7; 7 positions match TRBD1. From germline, CDR1 is SGHVS and CDR2 FQNEAQ. The CDR3 has 16 amino acids. V trimming: 7 bases; J trimming: 5 bases; junction bases outside the gene matches: 17. CDR3 residues: CASTLRGSGQAHEQYF. The CDR3 DNA is TGTGCCAGCACCCTTAGGGGATCCGGACAGGCCCACGAGCAGTACTTC.

This sequence joins TRBV19 and TRBJ2-3; 10 bases match TRBD2. The germline CDR1 and CDR2 sequences are LNHDA and SQIVND (reference sequence). The CDR3 runs 16 residues. J was trimmed by 3 bases and V by 4 bases; bases with no gene match: 7. This chain's CDR3 is CASSTPLAGATDTQYF. The CDR3 DNA follows: TGTGCCAGTAGTACCCCCCTAGCGGGAGCAACAGATACGCAGTATTTT.

This clonotype was seen repeatedly, ten times or more. This chain links TRBV29-1 with TRBJ2-2; maybe TRBD2 (6 bases). The CDR3 runs to 13 residues. V gave up 5 bases and J gave up 8 bases, with 15 bases separating them. From germline, CDR1 is SQVTM and CDR2 ANQGSEA. CDR3 residues: CSVRRAQEGELFF. The DNA for the CDR3 is TGCAGCGTTAGGAGGGCCCAAGAAGGGGAGCTGTTTTTT.

In its sample, this clonotype was seen many times. The chain combines TRBV28 with TRBJ2-1, with a tentative D call TRBD1 (6 bases). Trimming took 3 bases from V and 0 from J, leaving 9 bases between them. Germline CDR1 reads MDHEN; CDR2 reads SYDVKM. CDR3 length: 15 amino acids. CDR3 nucleotides: TGTGCCAGCAGTTTTGGACAGAGCTCCTACAATGAGCAGTTCTTC. Amino acid sequence: CASSFGQSSYNEQFF.

This clonotype has a count of ten or more. The V and J genes are TRBV7-2 and TRBJ1-1; no definite D call. In germline, CDR1 is SGHTA, CDR2 FQGNSA. This CDR3 is 14 amino acids long. Between the trimmed V and J ends, which lost 4 bases and 0 bases, there was a span of 9 bases. CDR3 in amino acids: CASSSRWMNTEAFF. The CDR3 DNA reads TGTGCCAGCAGCTCCCGGTGGATGAACACTGAAGCTTTCTTT.